The sequence of this T cell receptor (beta chain) was determined in a study of cytomegalovirus exposure and HLA in healthy donors. Study conclusions and caveats: The study listed 150 to 200 cytomegalovirus-associated TCR beta chains. A likely sequencing artifact accounted for one observed cluster of highly shared sequence variants.

The V gene lost 4 bases and the J gene lost 6 bases, with 11 bases spanning the gap. The CDR3 extends over 13 amino acids. Germline V lookup: CDR1 MGHDK, CDR2 SYGVNS. To note about this clone: The antigen is not known.

At collection, donors were nominally healthy, but unrecorded immune exposures were probable. 13 Jbeta primers and 60 Vbeta primers were used for the PCR. TCRdb keeps only in-frame clones here, not all; method: immunoSEQ multiplex PCR. The sample consists of tens of thousands of clones, roughly 82% of them appearing once. Sequenced input: PBMCs. The clonotype originates from a man between 25 and 39 years old in good health and CMV-seronegative. The chain combines TRBV25-1 with TRBJ2-3; D is ambiguous. CDR3 DNA: TGTGCCAGCAGTGCCCCCTACGGGGATACGCAGTATTTT. Translated, it gives CASSAPYGDTQYF.